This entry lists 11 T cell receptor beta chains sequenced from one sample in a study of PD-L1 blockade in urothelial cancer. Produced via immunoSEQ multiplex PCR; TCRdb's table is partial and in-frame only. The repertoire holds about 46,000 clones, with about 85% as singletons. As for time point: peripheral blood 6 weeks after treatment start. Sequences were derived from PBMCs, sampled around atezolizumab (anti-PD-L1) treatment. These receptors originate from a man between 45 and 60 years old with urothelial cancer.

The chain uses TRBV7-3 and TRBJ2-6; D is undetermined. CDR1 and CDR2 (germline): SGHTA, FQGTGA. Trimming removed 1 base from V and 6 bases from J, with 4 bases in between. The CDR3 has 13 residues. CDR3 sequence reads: CASSLSQANVLTF. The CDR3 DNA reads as TGTGCCAGCAGCTTAAGTCAGGCCAACGTCCTGACTTTC. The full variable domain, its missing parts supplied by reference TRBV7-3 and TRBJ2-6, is GAGVSQTPSNKVTEKGKYVELRCDPISGHTALYWYRQSLGQGPEFLIYFQGTGAADDSGLPNDRFFAVRPEGSVSTLKIQRTERGDSAVYLCASSLSQANVLTFGAGSRLTVL.

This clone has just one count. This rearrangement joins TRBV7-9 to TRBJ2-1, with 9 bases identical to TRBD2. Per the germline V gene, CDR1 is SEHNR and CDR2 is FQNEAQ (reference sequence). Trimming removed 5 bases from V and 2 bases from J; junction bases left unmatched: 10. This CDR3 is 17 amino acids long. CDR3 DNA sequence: TGTGCCAGCAGCCGATCTACCGGGACTAGCCCCTACAATGAGCAGTTCTTC. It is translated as CASSRSTGTSPYNEQFF.

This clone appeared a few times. The CDR3 here is CASSFWTGDTGELFF. In DNA form, the CDR3 reads TGTGCCAGCAGCTTCTGGACAGGGGACACCGGGGAGCTGTTTTTT. The chain employs TRBV7-9 and TRBJ2-2; 9 positions match TRBD1. The V segment lost 3 bases and the J segment 3 bases; nucleotides outside the gene matches: 2. The CDR3 is made up of 15 amino acids. Per the germline V gene, CDR1 is SEHNR and CDR2 is FQNEAQ (reference sequence).

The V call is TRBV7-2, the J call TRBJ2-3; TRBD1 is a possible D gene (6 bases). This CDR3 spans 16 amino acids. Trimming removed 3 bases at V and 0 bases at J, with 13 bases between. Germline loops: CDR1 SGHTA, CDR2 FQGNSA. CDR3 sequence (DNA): TGTGCCAGCAGCTTGCGTAACAGGGCCAGCACAGATACGCAGTATTTT. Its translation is CASSLRNRASTDTQYF.

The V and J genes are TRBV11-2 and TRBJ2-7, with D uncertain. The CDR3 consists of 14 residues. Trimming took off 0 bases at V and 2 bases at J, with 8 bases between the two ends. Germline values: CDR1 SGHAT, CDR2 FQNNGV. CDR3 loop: CASSLEGPAYEQYF. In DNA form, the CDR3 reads TGTGCCAGCAGCTTAGAGGGCCCAGCCTACGAGCAGTACTTC. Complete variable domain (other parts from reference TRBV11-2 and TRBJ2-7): EAGVAQSPRYKIIEKRQSVAFWCNPISGHATLYWYQQILGQGPKLLIQFQNNGVVDDSQLPKDRFSAERLKGVDSTLKIQPAKLEDSAVYLCASSLEGPAYEQYFGPGTRLTVT.

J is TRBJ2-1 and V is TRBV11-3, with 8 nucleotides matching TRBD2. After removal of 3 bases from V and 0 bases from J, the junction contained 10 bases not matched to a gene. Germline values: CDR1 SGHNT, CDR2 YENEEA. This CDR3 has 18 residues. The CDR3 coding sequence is TGTGCCAGCAGCTTCCAGACCGGACTAGCCAGCTCCTACAATGAGCAGTTCTTC. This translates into CASSFQTGLASSYNEQFF.

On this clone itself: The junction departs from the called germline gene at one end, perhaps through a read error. In nucleotides, the CDR3 is TGTGCTAGCAGCTTGCGAACACAGGGGCACGACTCCTATAATTCACCCCTCCACTTT. It is translated as CASSLRTQGHDSYNSPLHF. The chain is built from TRBV7-7 and TRBJ1-6, with TRBD1 matching over 7 bases. Germline-derived CDR1 and CDR2 are SSHAT and FNYEAQ (reference sequence). The length of the CDR3 is 19 residues.

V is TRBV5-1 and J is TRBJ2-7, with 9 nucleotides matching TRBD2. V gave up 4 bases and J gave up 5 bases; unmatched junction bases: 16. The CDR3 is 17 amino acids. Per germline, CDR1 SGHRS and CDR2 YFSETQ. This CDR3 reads CASSPSRGAGGVHEQYF. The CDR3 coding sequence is TGCGCCAGCAGCCCCTCCCGGGGAGCGGGGGGTGTGCACGAGCAGTACTTC.

The CDR3, as DNA: TGTGCCAGCTCACCAACGCGGTCCGCCCTCACAGATACGCAGTATTTT. Translating gives CASSPTRSALTDTQYF. The genes are TRBV18 and TRBJ2-3; D is undetermined. The V end lost 2 bases, the J end lost 2 bases, and 14 bases lay between the germline ends. CDR3 length equals 16 residues. The germline V gene encodes CDR1 KGHSH and CDR2 LQKENI.

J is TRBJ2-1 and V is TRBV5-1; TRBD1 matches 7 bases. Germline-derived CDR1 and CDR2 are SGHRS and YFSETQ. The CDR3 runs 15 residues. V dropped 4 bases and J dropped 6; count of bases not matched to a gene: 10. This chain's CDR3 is CASSTPDAGGNEQFF. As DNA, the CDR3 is TGCGCCAGCAGCACCCCCGACGCAGGGGGCAATGAGCAGTTCTTC.

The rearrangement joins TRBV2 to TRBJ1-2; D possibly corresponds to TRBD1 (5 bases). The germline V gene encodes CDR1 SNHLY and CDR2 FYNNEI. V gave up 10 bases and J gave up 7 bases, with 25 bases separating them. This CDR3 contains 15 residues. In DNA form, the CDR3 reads TGTGCCAACCGGAATGGGCAGGGTACGGTTTCTGGCTACACCTTC. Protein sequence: CANRNGQGTVSGYTF. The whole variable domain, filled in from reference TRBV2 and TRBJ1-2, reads EPEVTQTPSHQVTQMGQEVILRCVPISNHLYFYWYRQILGQKVEFLVSFYNNEISEKSEIFDDQFSVERPDGSNFTLKIRSTKLEDSAMYFCANRNGQGTVSGYTFGSGTRLTVV.